These 4 T cell receptor beta chains share one sample of origin, sequenced in a study of T cell changes during pregnancy in multiple sclerosis (dated by TCRdb to the late 2010s). The library relied on the immunoSEQ multiplex PCR assay. As stored in TCRdb, this immuneACCESS dataset retains in-frame rearrangements with V and J assigned. A fraction of the clones does not appear; measured against another copy, unresolved V genes explain less than half of the discrepancy, and the remainder lacks a known reason. Recorded for this sample are 85,000 to 130,000 clones; just over 90% of them occurred a single time. The ten biggest clones cover around 1.2% of the sample. Sequenced material: peripheral blood, taken in the second trimester of pregnancy. The receptors were gathered from a female donor with multiple sclerosis, enrolled in a pregnancy study.

The chain joins TRBV5-1 to TRBJ1-1, with 8 bases fitting TRBD1. Trimming took 0 bases from V and 0 from J; bases not matched to a gene: 1. Germline V gene sequence: CDR1 SGHRS, CDR2 YFSETQ. The CDR3 covers 15 residues. CDR3 protein: CASSLAGQVNTEAFF. Here the CDR3 DNA reads TGCGCCAGCAGCTTGGCGGGACAGGTGAACACTGAAGCTTTCTTT.

The DNA for the CDR3 is TGTGCCAGCAGTCGGAGCGGGGGCTCCTACAATGAGCAGTTCTTC. Residues: CASSRSGGSYNEQFF. The rearrangement joins TRBV27 to TRBJ2-1; TRBD2 matches 8 bases. Germline CDR1 and CDR2: MNHEY and SMNVEV (reference sequence). The CDR3 consists of 15 residues. Germline trimming cut 5 bases from V and 0 bases from J; bases unmatched to any gene: 3.

This sequence joins TRBV2 and TRBJ1-5; 9 positions match TRBD1. V gave up 10 bases and J gave up 4 bases; unmatched junction bases: 11. This CDR3 contains 15 residues. In germline, CDR1 is SNHLY, CDR2 FYNNEI. DNA of the CDR3: TGTGCCACCGGGACAGGGTCGGGCGGGAATCAGCCCCAGCATTTT. This codes for CATGTGSGGNQPQHF.

The chain is built from TRBV27 and TRBJ1-1; a possible D gene is TRBD1 (6 bases). The CDR3 covers 15 residues. CDR1 MNHEY and CDR2 SMNVEV come from the germline V gene (reference sequence). V was clipped by 4 bases and J by 3 bases, with 15 bases between them. CDR3 DNA: TGTGCCAGCAGTTCCTACAGGGTCGGGGACACTGAAGCTTTCTTT. It codes for CASSSYRVGDTEAFF.